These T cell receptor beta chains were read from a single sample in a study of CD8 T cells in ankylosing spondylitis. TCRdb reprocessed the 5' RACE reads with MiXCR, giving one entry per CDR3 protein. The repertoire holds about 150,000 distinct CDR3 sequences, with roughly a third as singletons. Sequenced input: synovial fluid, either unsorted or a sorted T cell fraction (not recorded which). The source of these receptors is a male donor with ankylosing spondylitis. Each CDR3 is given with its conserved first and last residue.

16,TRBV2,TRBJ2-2,CASSGGGGLSTGELFF
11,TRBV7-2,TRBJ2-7,CASSSNSEQYF
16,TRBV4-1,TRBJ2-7,CASSQDLAGAFYEQYF
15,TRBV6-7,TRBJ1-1,CASSSAGTENTEAFF
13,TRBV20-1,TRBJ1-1,CSAATGTNSQAFF
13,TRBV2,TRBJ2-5,CASSRLYQETQYF
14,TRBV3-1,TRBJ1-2,CASSRLTANYGYTF
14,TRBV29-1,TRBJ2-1,CSVGGGLGYNEQFF
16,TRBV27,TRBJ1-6,CASSPRVGGLNSPLHF
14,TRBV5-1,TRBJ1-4,CASSPGDQFEKLFF
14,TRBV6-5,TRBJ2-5,CASSLRTSEETQYF
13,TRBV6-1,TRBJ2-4,CASSPGAKNIQYF
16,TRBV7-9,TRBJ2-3,CASSLGRGGSTDTQYF
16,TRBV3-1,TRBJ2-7,CASSQVGGTPSYEQYF
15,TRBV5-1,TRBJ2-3,CASSEDRGSTDTQYF
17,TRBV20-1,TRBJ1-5,CCFVEQGGVWGNQPQHF
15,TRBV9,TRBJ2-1,CASSGAYTLYNEQFF
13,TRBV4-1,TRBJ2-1,CASSQGRDNEQFF
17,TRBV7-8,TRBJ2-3,CASSSHPSGITTDTQYF
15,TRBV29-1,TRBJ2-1,CSVPQGLVSYNEQFF
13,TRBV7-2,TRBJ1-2,CASSPDREGGYTF
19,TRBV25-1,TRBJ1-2,CASSDIRVTGGKTNYGYTF